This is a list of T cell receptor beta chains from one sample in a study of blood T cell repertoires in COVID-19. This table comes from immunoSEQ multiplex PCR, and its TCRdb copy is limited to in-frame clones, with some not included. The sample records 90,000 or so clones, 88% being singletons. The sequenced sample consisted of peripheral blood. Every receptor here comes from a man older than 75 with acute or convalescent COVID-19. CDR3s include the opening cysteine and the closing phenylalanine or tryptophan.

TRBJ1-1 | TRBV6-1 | CASSEGFGHSITEAFF
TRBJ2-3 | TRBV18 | CASSPPGQGADTQYF
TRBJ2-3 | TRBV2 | CASSALAGGPTDTQYF
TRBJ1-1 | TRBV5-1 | CASSYSPSSTGTGLF
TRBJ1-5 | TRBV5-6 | CASSNWGLSSNQPQHF
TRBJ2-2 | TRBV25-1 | CASRERQGATGELFF
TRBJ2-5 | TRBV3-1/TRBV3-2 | CASSQRGLKETQYF
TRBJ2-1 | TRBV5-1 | CASSLMASGGAGTYNEQFF
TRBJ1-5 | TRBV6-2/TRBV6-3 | CASSSTGFQPQHF
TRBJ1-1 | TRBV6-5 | CASSYETGGNTEAFF
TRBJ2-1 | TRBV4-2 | CASSQALGGYDEQFF
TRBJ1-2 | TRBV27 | CASSQSRTRTGYTF
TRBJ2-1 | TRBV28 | CASSLAVYNEQFF
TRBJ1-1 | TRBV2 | CASSDEGFGTEAFF
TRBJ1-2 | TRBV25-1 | CASSSTGDYYGYTF
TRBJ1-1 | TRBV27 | CASSLLTGTGGTEAFF
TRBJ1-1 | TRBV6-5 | CASSTLGNTEAFF
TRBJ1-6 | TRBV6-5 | CASNPGQGFSPLHF
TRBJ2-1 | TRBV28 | CASTAQGPGRNEQFF
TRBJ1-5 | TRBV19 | CASSIYPGGNNQPQHF
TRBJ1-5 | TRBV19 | CASRVSGERNQPQHF
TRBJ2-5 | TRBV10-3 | CAIGDRAQETQYF
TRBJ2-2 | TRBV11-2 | CASSLRDRANTGELFF
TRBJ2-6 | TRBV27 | CASRPWTGANSGANVLTF
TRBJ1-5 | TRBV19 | CASSSGQGRISQPQHF
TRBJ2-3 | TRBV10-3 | CGTSGGEGTQYF
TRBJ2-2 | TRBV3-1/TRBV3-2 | CASSQPNGELFF
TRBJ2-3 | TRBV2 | CASTRERGATDTQYF
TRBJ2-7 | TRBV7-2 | CASSLGSGTYEQYF
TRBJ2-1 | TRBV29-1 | CSVDRLAGGDEQFF
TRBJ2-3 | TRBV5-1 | CASSYGQGQADTQYF
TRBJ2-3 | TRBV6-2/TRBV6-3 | CASTPGLGVDTQYF
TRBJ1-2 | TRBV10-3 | CAISESNRGTYGYTF
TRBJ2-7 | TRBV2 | CASRRQGVSYEQYF
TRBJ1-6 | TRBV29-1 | CSVGVGGNSPLHF
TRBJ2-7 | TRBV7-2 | CASSSRDRAYEQYF
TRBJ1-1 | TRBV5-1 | CASSLTGVNTEAFF
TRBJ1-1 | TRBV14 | CASRSQRNTEAFF
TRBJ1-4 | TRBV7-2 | CASSSPMTGAHNEKLFF
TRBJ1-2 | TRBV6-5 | CASSYSKLLQGNGYTF
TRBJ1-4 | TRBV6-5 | CASSLDRDEKLFF
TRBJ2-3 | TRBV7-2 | CASRLVSGRASDTQYF
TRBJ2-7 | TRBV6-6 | CASSYRQGQGAYEQYF
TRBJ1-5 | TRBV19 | CASSMAHRGGKFLNQPQHF